The 2 T cell receptor beta chains below were found in one sample sequenced in a study of cytomegalovirus exposure and HLA in healthy donors. PCR involved 60 Vbeta and 13 Jbeta primers. Generated by immunoSEQ multiplex PCR, the TCRdb table keeps only in-frame clones and is missing some. The table has roughly 97,000 clones, around 73% seen once; the top ten hold more than 1.5%. The sample was PBMCs. These receptors all stem from a woman aged 40 to 50 in good health and CMV-seronegative.

The chain uses TRBV6-6 and TRBJ2-7, with TRBD2 matching over 7 bases. V lost 6 bases, J lost 5 bases, and 10 bases stayed unmatched. Germline CDR1 and CDR2: MNHNY and SVGAGI (reference sequence). CDR3 length equals 14 residues. CDR3 sequence reads: CASRGLGRAHEQYF. The CDR3 DNA reads TGTGCCAGCAGAGGACTAGGGCGGGCCCACGAGCAGTACTTC.

The sample holds one count of this clone. The CDR3 reads CASSLLSVYNEQFF. CDR3 in DNA: TGTGCCAGCAGCTTATTGAGTGTTTACAATGAGCAGTTCTTC. The chain couples TRBV7-6 to TRBJ2-1, with D hard to call. Germline CDR1 and CDR2: SGHVS and FNYEAQ. CDR3 length: 14 amino acids. With 2 bases removed from V and 4 bases from J, the gap between germline ends came to 9 bases.